This note documents a single T cell receptor beta chain sequence. The likely explanation is a read error, given a far larger clone one base away. Construction of TCR beta libraries relied on iRepertoire HTBI primers and on Arm-PCR targeting CDR3 regions. TCRdb itself ran the multiplex PCR reads through MiXCR, one entry per CDR3 protein. The profile covers around 320,000 distinct CDR3 sequences, with 16% appearing a single time and 25% to 30% taken by the ten largest. The time point denotes: newly diagnosed GD, antithyroid drugs for less than 3 months. Generation of the TCR library employed RNA extracted from PBMCs. The ends were cut back, 7 bases at V and 6 bases at J, with 19 bases in the middle. This CDR3 has 14 amino acids. Germline V gene data show CDR1 as SGDLS and CDR2 as YYNGEE. The entry originates in a study of regulatory T cells in long-lasting Graves disease. These data are also associated with another study on T cells in Graves' hyperthyroidism and ophthalmopathy.

Sequenced material: peripheral blood mononuclear cells (PBMCs), taken at new diagnosis, from a patient treated with antithyroid drugs. V is TRBV9 and J is TRBJ1-1, with D perhaps matching TRBD1 (5 bases). The origin of this receptor is a man between 35 and 55 years old with Graves disease. CDR3 sequence: CASSPRDGSPEAFF. Written as DNA, the CDR3 is TGTGCCAGCTCACCCCGGGACGGTTCGCCTGAAGCTTTCTTT. The full variable domain, in which reference TRBV9 and TRBJ1-1 provide the parts outside the CDR3, is DSGVTQTPKHLITATGQRVTLRCSPRSGDLSVYWYQQSLDQGLQFLIQYYNGEERAKGNILERFSAQQFPDLHSELNLSSLELGDSALYFCASSPRDGSPEAFFGQGTRLTVV.